These T cell receptor beta chains were read from a single sample in a study of regulatory dendritic cells for organ transplantation. The table came from immunoSEQ multiplex PCR; TCRdb's copy has only in-frame clones and leaves some out. Of fewer than 25,000 clones detected, about 85% appear once; the ten largest clones hold approximately 0.25%. What these receptors recognize is not known. The sample was naive CD4+ T cells from blood cultured with dendritic cells. The receptors shown here come from a human donor in good health. CDR3s include the opening cysteine and the closing phenylalanine or tryptophan. The D gene is left open where the match is weak. Clone size, where shown, is once, few, many, or a class for clones that have expanded.

D	V	size	J	DNA	CDR3
NA	TRBV5-4	once	TRBJ1-4	TGTGCCAGCAGCTTGGAGGGCGGCCTAAATGAAAAACTGTTTTTT	CASSLEGGLNEKLFF
TRBD2	TRBV19	NA	TRBJ2-1	TGTGCCAGTAGTTCTCGACGGCTAGCGGACTCCTACAATGAGCAGTTCTTC	CASSSRRLADSYNEQFF
TRBD2	TRBV15	NA	TRBJ2-1	TGTGCCACCAGCTCGCGACTAGCGGGACCCTACAATGAGCAGTTCTTC	CATSSRLAGPYNEQFF
NA	TRBV6-5	NA	TRBJ1-1	TGTGCCAGCAGTCGAGGGACAGAAGCTTTCTTT	CASSRGTEAFF
NA	TRBV19	NA	TRBJ1-2	TGTGCCAGTAGTATAATCTCGGCGGCTATTGGCTACACCTTC	CASSIISAAIGYTF
NA	TRBV7-3	NA	TRBJ1-1	TGTGCCAGCAGCTTAACCCCAGGGTCCGCTGAAGCTTTCTTT	CASSLTPGSAEAFF
NA	TRBV11-2	NA	TRBJ1-1	TGTGCCAGCAGCTCTAACACTGAAGCTTTCTTT	CASSSNTEAFF
TRBD2	TRBV9	NA	TRBJ2-7	TGTGCCAGCAGCGTAGGGGCTAGCGGATCGTACGAGCAGTACTTC	CASSVGASGSYEQYF
NA	TRBV7-3	NA	TRBJ2-1	TGTGCCAGCAGTACCAGAGCTTCGGGGGCCAATGAGCAGTTCTTC	CASSTRASGANEQFF
NA	TRBV2	NA	TRBJ2-7	TGTGCCAGCAGTGACCAGCGGAACTTCTACGAGCAGTACTTC	CASSDQRNFYEQYF
TRBD1	TRBV6-5	NA	TRBJ1-6	TGTGCCAGCAGTTGGACAGGATCCTCACCCCTCCACTTT	CASSWTGSSPLHF
TRBD1	TRBV28	NA	TRBJ1-2	TGTGCCAGCAGCAGGGACAGGGTAGATGGCTACACCTTC	CASSRDRVDGYTF
NA	TRBV15	NA	TRBJ2-2	TGTGCCACCAGCAGAGACAGGGCGCGCACCGGGGAGCTGTTTTTT	CATSRDRARTGELFF
NA	TRBV6-5	NA	TRBJ1-2	TGTGCCAGCAGAGGCGGGCCCTCTATACATGGCTACACCTTC	CASRGGPSIHGYTF
NA	TRBV13	NA	TRBJ1-5	TGTGCCAGCAGCTTAAACGGGGATAGCAATCAGCCCCAGCATTTT	CASSLNGDSNQPQHF
NA	TRBV2	NA	TRBJ2-1	TGTGCCAGCAGAGTATCGGACGGACCCCAGTTCTTC	CASRVSDGPQFF
TRBD1	TRBV19	NA	TRBJ2-2	TGTGCCAGTAGTATTTATAACAGGGGTCCCGGGGAGCTGTTTTTT	CASSIYNRGPGELFF